The clone carrying this T cell receptor (beta chain) came up a few times. Its matching antigen is unknown. The cDNA had a unique molecular identifier and a template-switch universal primer site. One entry per CDR3 protein results from TCRdb running MiXCR on the 5' RACE reads. The table has about 190,000 distinct CDR3 sequences, roughly 15% seen once. This entry belongs to a study of identical twins. Trimming took off 4 bases at V and 8 bases at J, with 20 bases between the two ends. The CDR3 is made up of 15 amino acids. CDR1 SEHNR and CDR2 FQNEAQ come from the germline V gene (reference sequence). Study-wide results and limits: Surplus twin overlap in beta out-of-frame sequences was less pronounced.

These data also featured in a second study, about T cells expressing NK-cell markers. That paper adds: HCMV seropositivity marked seven of the eight sequenced donors; one was seronegative.

Source material: CD8+ T cells sorted from blood. The rearrangement joins TRBV7-9 to TRBJ1-1; no clear D gene. This receptor was identified in a woman between 18 and 30 years old in good health. In nucleotides, the CDR3 is TGTGCCAGCAGCTATCCTCTCGGCGACTGGGTGGAAGCTTTCTTT. This gives the protein CASSYPLGDWVEAFF.